These 11 T cell receptor beta chains came from one sample sequenced in a study of identical twins. TCRdb used MiXCR to reprocess the 5' RACE reads, holding one entry per CDR3 protein. Of about 240,000 distinct CDR3 sequences listed, 10% to 13% are singletons. The material sequenced was memory T cells sorted from blood. Receptors originate from a man aged 50 or older in good health.

Ten or more counts support this clonotype. This chain joins TRBV3-1 and TRBJ2-3; a weak D match, TRBD2 (6 bases). V was clipped by 0 bases and J by 3 bases, with 7 bases between them. Germline V lookup: CDR1 LGHDT, CDR2 YNNKEL (reference sequence). This CDR3 has 14 amino acids. DNA of the CDR3: TGTGCCAGCAGCCAAGAACGGGGGACAGATACGCAGTATTTT. It specifies CASSQERGTDTQYF.

V and J are TRBV10-2 and TRBJ2-2; 9 bases agree with TRBD1. This CDR3 comprises 14 residues. Germline CDR1 reads WSHSY; CDR2 reads SAAADI. Unmatched junction bases numbered 2, after V lost 6 bases and J lost 3 bases. The CDR3 region is CASRGQGDTGELFF. The CDR3 coding sequence is TGCGCCAGCAGGGGACAGGGTGACACCGGGGAGCTGTTTTTT.

The table lists this clonotype with many counts. The CDR3, as DNA: TGTGCCAGCAGCCAATGGGGCAGGGGGCCAAATAGCAATCAGCCCCAGCATTTT. Translated, it gives CASSQWGRGPNSNQPQHF. V gene TRBV11-2 combines with J gene TRBJ1-5; 8 bases line up with TRBD1. Germline CDR1 is SGHAT and CDR2 is FQNNGV. The CDR3 contains 18 residues. The V segment lost 5 bases and the J segment 0 bases; nucleotides outside the gene matches: 12.

The table lists this clonotype with many counts. J is TRBJ2-1 and V is TRBV4-1, with 10 positions matching TRBD2. The ends lost 2 bases at V and 8 bases at J; junction bases unmatched: 15. The germline V gene encodes CDR1 MGHRA and CDR2 YSYEKL. There are 18 residues in the CDR3. In DNA, the CDR3 is TGCGCCAGCAGCCAAACTAAGGGGAGCGGGGGGGCTCGGCATGAGCAGTTCTTC. It translates to CASSQTKGSGGARHEQFF.

The J gene is TRBJ2-5, the V gene TRBV5-1; 9 bases line up with TRBD2. V gave up 2 bases and J gave up 4 bases; unmatched junction bases: 3. The germline V gene has CDR1 SGHRS and CDR2 YFSETQ. This CDR3 region has 14 residues. CDR3 nucleotides: TGCGCCAGCAGCTTTAGCGGGAGATCAGAGACCCAGTACTTC. This translates into CASSFSGRSETQYF. Full variable domain (missing parts from reference TRBV5-1 and TRBJ2-5): KAGVTQTPRYLIKTRGQQVTLSCSPISGHRSVSWYQQTPGQGLQFLFEYFSETQRNKGNFPGRFSGRQFSNSRSEMNVSTLELGDSALYLCASSFSGRSETQYFGPGTRLLVL.

This clonotype has more than one count but fewer than ten. This chain connects TRBV6-2 or TRBV6-3 to TRBJ1-5; no firm D call. Germline V gene lookup returns CDR1 MNHEY and CDR2 SVGEGT. This CDR3 spans 16 amino acids. V shed 0 bases and J shed 6 bases, with 15 bases lying between them. CDR3: CASSYSMGGRAQPQHF. The CDR3 bases are TGTGCCAGCAGTTACTCGATGGGCGGTCGTGCTCAGCCCCAGCATTTT.

This clonotype has only a few counts. The rearrangement joins TRBV12-3 or TRBV12-4 to TRBJ2-7; 10 nucleotides align to TRBD1. The length of the CDR3 is 15 residues. Trimming at V came to 1 base and at J to 9 bases, leaving 9 bases not matched to a gene. CDR3 amino acids: CASSLVRTGGSGQYF. The CDR3 DNA reads as TGTGCCAGCAGTTTAGTTAGGACAGGGGGATCCGGGCAGTACTTC.

This chain connects TRBV5-6 to TRBJ2-1; possibly TRBD2 for D (6 bases). The CDR3 runs to 13 residues. The germline V gene encodes CDR1 SGHDT and CDR2 YYEEEE. Trimming stripped 0 bases from V and 14 bases from J, with 15 bases between. This chain's CDR3 is CASSLGGMGVKFF. DNA of the CDR3: TGTGCCAGCAGCTTGGGCGGGATGGGGGTCAAGTTCTTC.

This clonotype was observed a few times. The chain carries TRBV10-2 and TRBJ2-5, with D possibly being TRBD2 (6 bases). CDR1 is WSHSY, CDR2 SAAADI, per germline. V was pared by 6 bases and J by 5 bases, with 13 bases between. The CDR3 totals 13 residues. The CDR3 reads CASSGGVRETQYF. In DNA form, the CDR3 reads TGCGCCAGCAGCGGAGGGGTTCGGGAGACCCAGTACTTC.

This sequence joins TRBV18 and TRBJ2-5; no firm D call. The V gene lost 3 bases and the J gene lost 5 bases, with 7 bases spanning the gap. This CDR3 is 12 amino acids long. CDR1 and CDR2 from the germline V gene are KGHSH and LQKENI. For the CDR3, the DNA is TGTGCCAGCTCACCGTCCGGGGAGACCCAGTACTTC. This translates into CASSPSGETQYF.

This sequence joins TRBV7-2 and TRBJ2-3, with D hard to call. Germline CDR1 is SGHTA and CDR2 is FQGNSA. Trimming pared 4 bases from V and 6 bases from J, leaving 14 bases between. This CDR3 is built from 14 residues. The CDR3 coding sequence is TGTGCCAGCAGCTCAGTAGGGCTTTGGGATACGCAGTATTTT. It codes for CASSSVGLWDTQYF.